The 24 T cell receptor beta chains listed next were all sequenced from one sample in a study of blood T cell repertoires in COVID-19. Only in-frame clones appear in the TCRdb table, and some are missing; sequencing was by immunoSEQ multiplex PCR. The top ten hold 11% of the sample, which has around 120,000 clones, roughly 87% seen once. Sequenced input: peripheral blood. These receptors all come from a man older than 75 with acute or convalescent COVID-19.

The chain carries TRBV2 and TRBJ1-4, with D possibly being TRBD1 (5 bases). Germline lookup yields CDR1 SNHLY and CDR2 FYNNEI. The V end was cut by 6 bases, the J end by 4 bases, with 12 bases between. The CDR3 is made up of 14 amino acids. For the CDR3, the DNA is TGTGCCAGCAGCCTGGGGCAGGTTAATGAAAAACTGTTTTTT. Translation gives CASSLGQVNEKLFF.

The V call is TRBV30, the J call TRBJ1-4, with no clear D. CDR1 GTSNPN and CDR2 SVGIG come from the germline V gene (reference sequence). Deletions cut 0 bases from V and 11 bases from J, with 13 bases between. The CDR3 is 13 amino acids. The CDR3 is CAWSVQLRQKLFF. In DNA, the CDR3 is TGTGCCTGGAGTGTACAGCTCCGCCAGAAACTGTTTTTT.

DNA of the CDR3: TGTGCCAGCACAACGGCAGGGATAAATCAGCCCCAGCATTTT. This gives the protein CASTTAGINQPQHF. V is TRBV6-5 and J is TRBJ1-5; D possibly corresponds to TRBD1 (5 bases). CDR1 is MNHEY and CDR2 is SVGAGI in the germline V gene. The ends were cut back, 7 bases at V and 4 bases at J, with 14 bases in the middle. CDR3 length: 14 residues.

The gene calls are TRBV29-1 and TRBJ2-1; TRBD2 aligns across 10 bases. Germline-derived CDR1 and CDR2 are SQVTM and ANQGSEA. Trimming at V came to 3 bases and at J to 8 bases, leaving 10 bases not matched to a gene. This CDR3 contains 15 residues. The CDR3, as DNA: TGCAGCGTTGAGGGCTCGCTAGCGGGAGTGGATGAGCAGTTCTTC. It translates to CSVEGSLAGVDEQFF.

This chain links TRBV7-3 with TRBJ2-3; 9 bases line up with TRBD2. This CDR3 has 16 amino acids. Per the germline V gene, CDR1 is SGHTA and CDR2 is FQGTGA. After removal of 3 bases from V and 0 bases from J, the junction contained 4 bases not matched to a gene. CDR3 coding DNA: TGTGCCAGCAGCTTCCTAGCGGGAACTAGCACAGATACGCAGTATTTT. Protein sequence: CASSFLAGTSTDTQYF. The whole variable domain, remainder taken from reference TRBV7-3 and TRBJ2-3, is GAGVSQTPSNKVTEKGKYVELRCDPISGHTALYWYRQSLGQGPEFLIYFQGTGAADDSGLPNDRFFAVRPEGSVSTLKIQRTERGDSAVYLCASSFLAGTSTDTQYFGPGTRLTVL.

The chain employs TRBV10-3 and TRBJ1-5; D might be TRBD1 (5 bases). CDR3 length equals 15 residues. With 2 bases removed from V and 1 base from J, the gap between germline ends came to 9 bases. Germline V CDR1 and CDR2: ENHRY, SYGVKD. CDR3 sequence (DNA): TGTGCCATCAGTGAGGCGGGGGGAAGCAATCAGCCCCAGCATTTT. It encodes CAISEAGGSNQPQHF.

The sample holds one count of this clone. The rearrangement links TRBV3-1 (or the pseudogene TRBV3-2) to TRBJ2-7; D may be TRBD1 (6 bases). The CDR3 totals 14 residues. Trimming took 5 bases from V and 0 from J, leaving 11 bases between them. Germline lookup yields CDR1 LGHDT and CDR2 YNNKEL (reference sequence). The DNA of the CDR3 is TGTGCCAGCAGCGGGACACCGAGCTCCTACGAGCAGTACTTC. Its translation is CASSGTPSSYEQYF.

This rearrangement joins TRBV7-2 to TRBJ2-3; TRBD2 matches 8 bases. The length of the CDR3 is 15 residues. Germline loops: CDR1 SGHTA, CDR2 FQGNSA. The trim removed 3 bases at V and 3 bases at J, leaving 5 bases unmatched. As DNA, the CDR3 is TGTGCCAGCAGCTTCACCAGCGGGAGAACAGATACGCAGTATTTT. Its protein is CASSFTSGRTDTQYF. The whole variable domain, remainder taken from reference TRBV7-2 and TRBJ2-3, is GAGVSQSPSNKVTEKGKDVELRCDPISGHTALYWYRQSLGQGLEFLIYFQGNSAPDKSGLPSDRFSAERTGGSVSTLTIQRTQQEDSAVYLCASSFTSGRTDTQYFGPGTRLTVL.

The rearrangement uses TRBV21-1 and TRBJ1-1; whether TRBD1, the table's D call, matches the DNA was not checked. TRBV21-1 is marked as a pseudogene. The CDR3 totals 13 residues. The CDR3 coding sequence is TGTGCCAGCAGCAAATTCAGGGGCACTGAAGCTTTCTTT. As protein: CASSKFRGTEAFF.

This clone was observed a handful of times. The CDR3 nucleotides read TGTGCCAGTACCCCTGGGAGGGGGAACTCCTACAATGAGCAGTTCTTC. It is translated as CASTPGRGNSYNEQFF. The chain uses TRBV19 and TRBJ2-1; D possibly corresponds to TRBD2 (7 bases). The CDR3 spans 16 residues. Trimming took 7 bases from V and 0 from J, leaving 16 bases between them. Germline CDR1 and CDR2: LNHDA and SQIVND (reference sequence).

The rearrangement links TRBV4-1 to TRBJ1-6, with D tentatively TRBD1 (5 bases). This CDR3 contains 14 residues. Trimming stripped 1 base from V and 8 bases from J, with 9 bases between. CDR1 and CDR2 from the germline V gene are MGHRA and YSYEKL. The CDR3 reads CASSQVQGYSPLHF. The CDR3 nucleotides are TGCGCCAGCAGCCAAGTCCAGGGCTATTCACCCCTCCACTTT.

This chain links TRBV29-1 with TRBJ2-3, with 8 nucleotides matching TRBD2. CDR1 and CDR2 (germline): SQVTM, ANQGSEA. V dropped 2 bases and J dropped 4; count of bases not matched to a gene: 8. The CDR3 runs 15 residues. Here the CDR3 DNA reads TGCAGCGTTGAAAGGAGCGGGGGTAGGGCAGATACGCAGTATTTT. Its protein product is CSVERSGGRADTQYF.

The gene calls are TRBV10-3 and TRBJ1-2; D is unclear. Germline V CDR1 and CDR2: ENHRY, SYGVKD. V was shortened by 3 bases and J by 2 bases, with 10 bases between the two germline ends. The CDR3 totals 14 residues. CDR3 in amino acids: CAISENPRNYGYTF. For the CDR3, the DNA is TGTGCCATCAGTGAAAATCCCCGGAACTATGGCTACACCTTC.

J is TRBJ1-2 and V is TRBV5-5, with 7 bases lining up with TRBD1. This CDR3 has 15 amino acids. Looked up from germline, CDR1 is SGHKS and CDR2 is YYEKEE (reference sequence). Germline trimming cut 0 bases from V and 4 bases from J; bases unmatched to any gene: 6. The CDR3 loop is CASSLGLTGIYGYTF. CDR3 nucleotides: TGTGCCAGCAGCTTGGGGTTGACAGGGATCTATGGCTACACCTTC. The full variable domain, completed using reference TRBV5-5 and TRBJ1-2, is DAGVTQSPTHLIKTRGQQVTLRCSPISGHKSVSWYQQVLGQGPQFIFQYYEKEERGRGNFPDRFSARQFPNYSSELNVNALLLGDSALYLCASSLGLTGIYGYTFGSGTRLTVV.

The chain links TRBV5-5 to TRBJ2-2; 14 bases agree with TRBD2. The CDR3 contains 18 residues. V lost 2 bases and J lost 2; bases outside the gene matches: 5. Per germline, CDR1 SGHKS and CDR2 YYEKEE (reference sequence). The chain's CDR3 is CASSFGLAGGVNTGELFF. The DNA for the CDR3 is TGTGCCAGCAGCTTCGGACTAGCGGGGGGCGTAAACACCGGGGAGCTGTTTTTT.

The chain links TRBV6-5 to TRBJ1-5; TRBD1 agrees at 8 bases. There are 15 residues in the CDR3. The ends lost 5 bases at V and 5 bases at J; junction bases unmatched: 8. In germline, CDR1 is MNHEY, CDR2 SVGAGI. The CDR3 nucleotides read TGTGCCAGCAGTAGACAGGGGCTTGGGGATCAGCCCCAGCATTTT. Protein sequence: CASSRQGLGDQPQHF.

The V and J genes are TRBV14 and TRBJ1-6, with 7 nucleotides matching TRBD1. The CDR3 has 18 amino acids. The junction had 7 bases not matched to a gene; V was cut back by 0 bases and J by 2 bases. From germline, CDR1 is SGHDN and CDR2 FVKESK. The CDR3 here is CASSQDRQGGTYNSPLHF. CDR3 coding DNA: TGTGCCAGCAGCCAAGATCGCCAGGGGGGAACCTATAATTCACCCCTCCACTTT. The full variable domain, its missing parts supplied by reference TRBV14 and TRBJ1-6, is EAGVTQFPSHSVIEKGQTVTLRCDPISGHDNLYWYRRVMGKEIKFLLHFVKESKQDESGMPNNRFLAERTGGTYSTLKVQPAELEDSGVYFCASSQDRQGGTYNSPLHFGNGTRLTVT.

V usage is TRBV5-5 and J usage is TRBJ2-2; D unresolved. V lost 0 bases to trimming and J lost 6 bases, with 15 bases between them. CDR3 length: 16 residues. CDR1 SGHKS and CDR2 YYEKEE come from the germline V gene (reference sequence). The CDR3 sequence is CASSLDQALSPGELFF. CDR3 bases: TGTGCCAGCAGCTTGGATCAGGCGCTCTCCCCCGGGGAGCTGTTTTTT.

The chain combines TRBV15 with TRBJ1-3; the D is unclear. CDR3 length equals 16 residues. The V gene lost 4 bases and the J gene lost 0 bases, with 13 bases spanning the gap. Germline CDR1 LNHNV, CDR2 YYDKDF (reference sequence). DNA for the CDR3: TGTGCCACCAGCAATGGGGAGTCTTACTCTGGAAACACCATATATTTT. It codes for CATSNGESYSGNTIYF.

This chain links TRBV3-1 (or the pseudogene TRBV3-2) with TRBJ1-1, with TRBD1 matching over 10 bases. The CDR3 extends over 16 amino acids. Germline CDR1 is LGHDT and CDR2 is YNNKEL (reference sequence). After removal of 5 bases from V and 11 bases from J, the junction contained 17 bases not matched to a gene. The CDR3 here is CASSKGDRQGARDAFF. The CDR3 region has the DNA TGTGCCAGCAGCAAGGGGGACCGACAGGGGGCCCGGGACGCTTTCTTT.

The V call is TRBV7-6, the J call TRBJ2-7; D remains unclear. The CDR3 has 14 amino acids. Trimming removed 2 bases from V and 0 bases from J, with 8 bases in between. Germline V gene data show CDR1 as SGHVS and CDR2 as FNYEAQ. CDR3 DNA: TGTGCCAGCAGCTTACAACAAAACTCCTACGAGCAGTACTTC. It codes for CASSLQQNSYEQYF.

The chain uses TRBV5-6 and TRBJ2-5, with 7 bases matching TRBD1. The V gene end was trimmed by 3 bases and the J gene end by 0 bases; junction bases not matched to a gene: 8. CDR1 and CDR2 from the germline V gene are SGHDT and YYEEEE. This CDR3 has 16 residues. The CDR3 DNA follows: TGTGCCAGCAGCTACACTCAGACAGGGTACCAAGAGACCCAGTACTTC. It is translated as CASSYTQTGYQETQYF.

The V gene is TRBV5-1, the J gene TRBJ2-3, with D possibly TRBD2 on 6 matching bases. Germline assignment: CDR1 SGHRS and CDR2 YFSETQ. The CDR3 covers 15 residues. Trimming took off 2 bases at V and 2 bases at J, with 12 bases between the two ends. CDR3 in DNA: TGCGCCAGCAGCTTTACGGGGGTGATCACAGATACGCAGTATTTT. It specifies CASSFTGVITDTQYF.

This chain joins TRBV21-1 and TRBJ1-6. TRBV21-1 is given as a pseudogene. There are 18 residues in the CDR3. CDR3 DNA: TGTGCCAGCAGCAAATTAGATTTCCGGAGGGCGTATAATTCACCCCTCCACTTT. Amino acid sequence: CASSKLDFRRAYNSPLHF.